This is a list of T cell receptor beta chains from one sample in a study of T cells in Graves' hyperthyroidism and ophthalmopathy. TCRdb itself ran the multiplex PCR reads through MiXCR, one entry per CDR3 protein. This sample has fewer than 700,000 distinct CDR3 sequences, with under 20% found just once. The sample comprised blood. The receptors originated from a woman aged 18-35 years with Graves' ophthalmopathy. CDR3s include the opening cysteine and the closing phenylalanine or tryptophan. The D gene is left open where the match is weak. Only part of the rows carry a size: once, few, many, or a class if the clone is expanded.

cdr3_nt cdr3_aa j_call d_call clone_size v_call
TGTGCCAGCAGTGAATTAGGATCAACCTACGAGCAGTACTTC CASSELGSTYEQYF TRBJ2-7 . few TRBV6-1
TGTGCCAGCAGCCGCCACGGGACAGGGCAAAATTCACCCCTCCACTTT CASSRHGTGQNSPLHF TRBJ1-6 TRBD1 many TRBV12-3/TRBV12-4
TGTGCCAGCAGCCCAACTCGGGGACAAGAGACCCAGTACTTC CASSPTRGQETQYF TRBJ2-5 . many TRBV28
TGTGCCAGCAGTTTCCAGGGCCACCACGAGCAGTACTTC CASSFQGHHEQYF TRBJ2-7 . . TRBV28
TGTGCCAGCAGTTACGCACCGCCAGTTTTTAATTCACCCCTCCACTTT CASSYAPPVFNSPLHF TRBJ1-6 . few TRBV6-5
TGTGCCAGCAGTTCAACCCAAATAGCGGGGACCACAGATACGCAGTATTTT CASSSTQIAGTTDTQYF TRBJ2-3 TRBD2 many TRBV11-3
TGTGCCAGCAGTTTTATAGGCTATTCACCCCTCCACTTT CASSFIGYSPLHF TRBJ1-6 . many TRBV27
TGTGCCAGCAGTCGCGAGGGGTCTCTTGAGCAGTACTTC CASSREGSLEQYF TRBJ2-7 . many TRBV2
TGTGCCAGCAGCCTTCAACCGGGAAAAACCTGCAATGAGCAGTTCTTC CASSLQPGKTCNEQFF TRBJ2-1 . . TRBV2
TGTGCCAGCAGTCCTGGACTAGCGAAAGTGGACACCGGGGAGCTGTTTTTT CASSPGLAKVDTGELFF TRBJ2-2 TRBD2 . TRBV28
TGTGCCATCAGTGACCATAGCGGGACCCAAGAGACCCAGTACTTC CAISDHSGTQETQYF TRBJ2-5 TRBD2 many TRBV10-3
TGTGCCAGCAGTTTCGGCGTATGGACCGGGACAGGGACCTATGGCTACACCTTC CASSFGVWTGTGTYGYTF TRBJ1-2 TRBD1 few TRBV28
TGTGCCAGCAGCCCGACAGGGTACGACACTGAAGCTTTCTTT CASSPTGYDTEAFF TRBJ1-1 TRBD1 many TRBV9
TGTGCCAGCAGCCGAGGTCCCGTTTTCCAAGAGACCCAGTACTTC CASSRGPVFQETQYF TRBJ2-5 . few TRBV6-1
TGTGCCAGCAGGGGGGTTTGGGTCCACGAGCAGTACTTC CASRGVWVHEQYF TRBJ2-7 . many TRBV28
TGCGCCAGCAGCCAAGTGAGCGGGAGACCCTACAATGAGCAGTTCTTC CASSQVSGRPYNEQFF TRBJ2-1 TRBD2 few TRBV4-1
TGTGCCAGCACACCGACAGGGGGCGCATATGATACGCAGTATTTT CASTPTGGAYDTQYF TRBJ2-3 TRBD1 many TRBV12-3/TRBV12-4
TGTGCCAGCAGCGTAGCTTTACAGAGCTCCTACAATGAGCAGTTCTTC CASSVALQSSYNEQFF TRBJ2-1 . few TRBV9
TGCAGCCCTACCTCGGGGAACGGTTCACCCCTCCACTTT CSPTSGNGSPLHF TRBJ1-6 . many TRBV20-1
TGTGCCAGCAGCTTGGTGGGGCCCCCCTATGGCTACACCTTC CASSLVGPPYGYTF TRBJ1-2 . . TRBV5-4
TGTGTCAGCAGTAGTGTGACTAGCGGTCGTAATGAGCAGTTCTTC CVSSSVTSGRNEQFF TRBJ2-1 TRBD2 few TRBV28
TGTGCCAGCAGCTTTAGCGGAGCGGGAGACCCCTACAATGAGCAGTTCTTC CASSFSGAGDPYNEQFF TRBJ2-1 TRBD2 many TRBV11-1
TGTGCCAGCAGCGTCGAAGGGAGCTCTGGGGCCAACGTCCTGACTTTC CASSVEGSSGANVLTF TRBJ2-6 . . TRBV7-3
TGTGCCAGCAGTTTATCCCACCAAGAGACCCAGTACTTC CASSLSHQETQYF TRBJ2-5 . many TRBV28
TGCAGCGTTGATCAGAATGAAAAACTGTTTTTT CSVDQNEKLFF TRBJ1-4 . . TRBV29-1
TGTGCCAGCAGCTTAGCTTTCTCCAGGGAGGAGACCCAGTACTTC CASSLAFSREETQYF TRBJ2-5 . many TRBV11-3
TGCAGTGCTAGACGTCCGGGACTACTTGCCTACGAGCAGTACTTC CSARRPGLLAYEQYF TRBJ2-7 TRBD2 . TRBV20-1